The 30 T cell receptor beta chains below all came from one sample that was sequenced in a study of early T cells in non-severe SARS-CoV-2 infection. TCRdb itself ran the 5' RACE reads through MiXCR, one entry per CDR3 protein. The table records approximately 64,000 distinct CDR3 sequences, about 4.9% of them present only once. The sample taken for sequencing was whole blood. The receptors shown here come from an adult who was a healthcare worker with PCR-confirmed SARS-CoV-2 infection or an uninfected control (not recorded which).

This clonotype was seen repeatedly, ten times or more. The CDR3 nucleotides read TGTGCCAGCAGTTCCCTGACGGGGGAGAATTCCTACGAGCAGTACTTC. Protein sequence: CASSSLTGENSYEQYF. The rearrangement joins TRBV6-5 to TRBJ2-7; weak D call: TRBD2 (6 bases). The V gene's germline CDR1 is MNHEY and CDR2 SVGAGI. This CDR3 comprises 16 residues. V was pared by 4 bases and J by 1 base, with 17 bases between.

This clonotype showed up just a few times. This chain links TRBV20-1 with TRBJ2-7; TRBD2 agrees at 8 bases. Losses at the gene ends were 3 bases for V and 4 bases for J; bases not matched to a gene: 8. The CDR3 is 14 amino acids. The germline V gene has CDR1 DFQATT and CDR2 SNEGSKA (reference sequence). The CDR3 region is CSASGRAEVYEQYF. CDR3 coding DNA: TGCAGTGCTAGCGGGAGGGCCGAAGTATACGAGCAGTACTTC.

The table lists this clonotype with many counts. The chain has TRBV7-2 and TRBJ2-7, with TRBD1 identical over 8 bases. The V gene's germline CDR1 is SGHTA and CDR2 FQGNSA. CDR3 length: 13 amino acids. Trimming cost V 5 bases and J 7 bases; bases outside gene matches: 7. CDR3 bases: TGTGCCAGCAGCACCCAGGGGGCGTCTGAGCAGTACTTC. Its translation is CASSTQGASEQYF.

This clonotype was seen ten or more times. The chain uses TRBV20-1 and TRBJ2-5, with 7 bases identical to TRBD2. Trimming removed 6 bases from V and 4 bases from J; junction bases left unmatched: 8. This CDR3 is 13 amino acids long. Germline V gene data show CDR1 as DFQATT and CDR2 as SNEGSKA (reference sequence). This CDR3 is CSAPGLVRETQYF. The CDR3 DNA reads as TGCAGTGCCCCCGGACTAGTGCGAGAGACCCAGTACTTC.

The chain uses TRBV10-2 and TRBJ2-1, with D possibly TRBD2 on 6 matching bases. The V end lost 3 bases, the J end lost 2 bases, and 11 bases lay between the germline ends. Germline CDR1 and CDR2: WSHSY and SAAADI. The CDR3 sequence is 15 residues long. The CDR3 loop reads CASSETGEAYNEQFF. The CDR3 DNA reads TGCGCCAGCAGTGAAACGGGAGAAGCCTACAATGAGCAGTTCTTC.

This clonotype came up many times. The chain uses TRBV10-3 and TRBJ1-2, with 7 positions matching TRBD1. The CDR3 runs 14 residues. Trimming cost V 2 bases and J 4 bases; bases outside gene matches: 4. The germline CDR1 and CDR2 sequences are ENHRY and SYGVKD. The CDR3 sequence: CAISERGQPYGYTF. CDR3 nucleotides: TGTGCCATCAGTGAGCGGGGACAGCCCTATGGCTACACCTTC.

This chain uses TRBV18 with TRBJ2-4; perhaps TRBD1 as D (6 bases). Trimming took 3 bases from V and 5 from J, leaving 11 bases between them. The CDR3 covers 14 residues. Germline V gene data show CDR1 as KGHSH and CDR2 as LQKENI. The CDR3: CASSPRTEQNIQYF. The CDR3 DNA is TGTGCCAGCTCACCGCGGACAGAACAAAACATTCAGTACTTC. Looking up the rest from reference TRBV18 and TRBJ2-4 gives the full variable domain: NAGVMQNPRHLVRRRGQEARLRCSPMKGHSHVYWYRQLPEEGLKFMVYLQKENIIDESGMPKERFSAEFPKEGPSILRIQQVVRGDSAAYFCASSPRTEQNIQYFGAGTRLSVL.

This clonotype was seen repeatedly, ten times or more. The chain couples TRBV2 to TRBJ2-7, with D perhaps TRBD1 (6 bases). From germline, CDR1 is SNHLY and CDR2 FYNNEI. CDR3 length: 13 residues. The V end was cut by 5 bases, the J end by 1 base, with 9 bases between. The CDR3 sequence: CASSLGHSYEQYF. Written as DNA, the CDR3 is TGTGCCAGCAGTCTGGGACATTCCTACGAGCAGTACTTC. The entire variable domain, with the rest obtained from reference TRBV2 and TRBJ2-7, is as follows: EPEVTQTPSHQVTQMGQEVILRCVPISNHLYFYWYRQILGQKVEFLVSFYNNEISEKSEIFDDQFSVERPDGSNFTLKIRSTKLEDSAMYFCASSLGHSYEQYFGPGTRLTVT.

This sequence joins TRBV2 and TRBJ2-2; D ambiguous. The CDR3 length is 13 residues. Germline V CDR1 and CDR2: SNHLY, FYNNEI. V was clipped by 8 bases and J by 1 base, with 8 bases between them. The CDR3, as DNA: TGTGCCAGCCACCCCTGGAACACCGGGGAGCTGTTTTTT. Protein product: CASHPWNTGELFF.

This clonotype was recorded many times. The chain links TRBV12-3 or TRBV12-4 to TRBJ2-2; 14 bases line up with TRBD2. This CDR3 region has 19 residues. J gave up 5 bases and V 2 bases, and 10 bases lay outside the gene matches. The CDR3 DNA follows: TGTGCCAGCAGTTTAAGGCCGGGACTAGCGGGAGAGAGAACCGGGGAGCTGTTTTTT. This sequence encodes CASSLRPGLAGERTGELFF.

Ten or more counts support this clonotype. The chain is built from TRBV7-2 and TRBJ2-2; D is perhaps TRBD2 (5 bases). Germline V gene data show CDR1 as SGHTA and CDR2 as FQGNSA. This CDR3 comprises 16 residues. V was cut by 4 bases and J by 5 bases, with 17 bases left in between. The CDR3 is CASSSRVLTGTGELFF. DNA of the CDR3: TGTGCCAGCAGCTCCCGGGTCCTAACGGGAACCGGGGAGCTGTTTTTT.

The V call is TRBV29-1, the J call TRBJ2-1; 8 bases map to TRBD1. CDR1 and CDR2 (germline): SQVTM, ANQGSEA. The CDR3 covers 14 residues. The V gene end was trimmed by 5 bases and the J gene end by 4 bases; junction bases not matched to a gene: 7. CDR3 sequence reads: CSVKDRAPYNEQFF. In nucleotides, the CDR3 is TGCAGCGTTAAGGACAGGGCCCCTTACAATGAGCAGTTCTTC.

This clonotype has ten or more counts. The chain is built from TRBV7-9 and TRBJ2-2; unclear D gene. CDR3 size: 14 residues. The germline V gene encodes CDR1 SEHNR and CDR2 FQNEAQ (reference sequence). Trimming stripped 3 bases from V and 0 bases from J, with 5 bases between. CDR3: CASSFLSNTGELFF. The CDR3 bases are TGTGCCAGCAGCTTTCTTTCGAACACCGGGGAGCTGTTTTTT.

This clonotype turned up a few times. The chain combines TRBV20-1 with TRBJ2-3; 9 bases agree with TRBD2. V dropped 0 bases and J dropped 4; count of bases not matched to a gene: 8. The CDR3 extends over 16 amino acids. Germline V CDR1 and CDR2: DFQATT, SNEGSKA (reference sequence). CDR3 loop: CSARDLRGGHPDTQYF. CDR3 bases: TGCAGTGCTAGAGATTTGCGGGGGGGCCACCCAGATACGCAGTATTTT.

This clonotype was seen ten or more times. The rearrangement uses TRBV12-2 and TRBJ1-5. TRBV12-2 is a documented pseudogene. The CDR3 loop spans 16 amino acids. CDR3 sequence: CASRLGDLPANQPQHF. For the CDR3, the DNA is TGTGCAAGTCGCTTAGGGGACTTACCGGCCAATCAGCCCCAGCATTTT.

This clonotype was seen ten or more times. The V and J genes are TRBV7-3 and TRBJ2-1, with 7 positions matching TRBD2. The trim removed 1 base at V and 10 bases at J, leaving 1 base unmatched. Germline V CDR1 and CDR2: SGHTA, FQGTGA. The CDR3 extends over 12 amino acids. In DNA, the CDR3 is TGTGCCAGCAGCTTAAACGGGAGGGAGCAGTTCTTC. Protein product: CASSLNGREQFF.

This clonotype occurred many times. The V call is TRBV20-1, the J call TRBJ2-1; tentatively, D is TRBD1 or TRBD2 (5 bases each). The CDR3 extends over 14 amino acids. Germline loops: CDR1 DFQATT, CDR2 SNEGSKA (reference sequence). Trimming cost V 6 bases and J 5 bases, with 17 bases left between them. The chain's CDR3 is CSASTGTVNNEQFF. The CDR3 nucleotides are TGCAGTGCCTCAACCGGGACCGTCAACAATGAGCAGTTCTTC.

V and J are TRBV6-2 or TRBV6-3 and TRBJ1-2; D is perhaps TRBD1 (6 bases). Germline V gene data show CDR1 as MNHEY and CDR2 as SVGEGT. V was pared by 6 bases and J by 7 bases, with 18 bases between. This CDR3 comprises 14 residues. The CDR3 coding sequence is TGTGCCAGCAGACCGAAGGGGGGTCAACGTGGCTACACCTTC. Translating gives CASRPKGGQRGYTF.

V usage is TRBV20-1 and J usage is TRBJ2-1; 10 nucleotides agree with TRBD2. This CDR3 spans 17 amino acids. The germline CDR1 and CDR2 sequences are DFQATT and SNEGSKA (reference sequence). V was clipped by 0 bases and J by 6 bases; unmatched bases: 11. The CDR3 reads CSARDEVRASGSNEQFF. Here the CDR3 DNA reads TGCAGTGCTAGAGATGAAGTTCGGGCTAGCGGGAGCAATGAGCAGTTCTTC.

This clonotype was seen repeatedly, ten times or more. The chain recombines TRBV3-1 with TRBJ1-1; D is undetermined. Germline CDR1 LGHDT, CDR2 YNNKEL (reference sequence). V lost 1 base and J lost 4, with 4 bases in between. The CDR3 consists of 12 residues. For the CDR3, the DNA is TGTGCCAGCAGCCAAGCGAGCACTGAAGCTTTCTTT. This encodes CASSQASTEAFF. The whole variable domain, filled in from reference TRBV3-1 and TRBJ1-1, reads DTAVSQTPKYLVTQMGNDKSIKCEQNLGHDTMYWYKQDSKKFLKIMFSYNNKELIINETVPNRFSPKSPDKAHLNLHINSLELGDSAVYFCASSQASTEAFFGQGTRLTVV.

This clonotype showed up many times. The gene calls are TRBV9 and TRBJ2-7; tentative D call: TRBD1 (6 bases). The CDR3 covers 15 residues. Germline CDR1 and CDR2: SGDLS and YYNGEE. V lost 0 bases and J 7 bases, leaving 17 bases between the germline ends. CDR3 in DNA: TGTGCCAGCAGCGTAGGACAGGCTGCTTATTATGAGCAGTACTTC. Amino acid sequence: CASSVGQAAYYEQYF.

The V gene is TRBV19, the J gene TRBJ2-2; possible D gene TRBD1, 6 bases. This CDR3 has 18 amino acids. From germline, CDR1 is LNHDA and CDR2 SQIVND (reference sequence). V was trimmed by 3 bases and J by 5 bases, leaving 22 bases between them. CDR3 DNA sequence: TGTGCCAGTAGTATTGGGCGACCCGGGACATCCGGTACCGGGGAGCTGTTTTTT. Translation: CASSIGRPGTSGTGELFF.

This clonotype appeared many times. CDR3 region: CASRGGLSSGELFF. CDR3 DNA sequence: TGTGCCAGCAGGGGAGGACTCTCTTCCGGGGAGCTGTTTTTT. This chain links TRBV2 with TRBJ2-2, with D perhaps matching TRBD2 (6 bases). Deletions cut 6 bases from V and 6 bases from J, with 14 bases between. CDR1 is SNHLY and CDR2 is FYNNEI in the germline V gene. CDR3 size: 14 residues.

There are many counts of this clonotype. The V and J genes are TRBV6-6 and TRBJ2-7; 9 bases line up with TRBD2. Losses at the gene ends were 7 bases for V and 3 bases for J; bases not matched to a gene: 7. Germline CDR1 MNHNY, CDR2 SVGAGI (reference sequence). The CDR3 consists of 14 residues. CDR3 sequence: CASNPSGEVYEQYF. CDR3 coding DNA: TGTGCCAGCAACCCTAGCGGGGAGGTCTACGAGCAGTACTTC.

This clonotype has at least ten counts. The CDR3 sequence: CASGSGRGNEQFF. The CDR3 nucleotides read TGTGCCAGCGGAAGCGGGAGGGGGAATGAGCAGTTCTTC. The chain has TRBV6-2 or TRBV6-3 and TRBJ2-1; 10 bases are a match to TRBD2. The CDR3 consists of 13 residues. After removal of 8 bases from V and 7 bases from J, the junction contained 5 bases not matched to a gene. From germline, CDR1 is MNHEY and CDR2 SVGEGT.

Ten or more counts support this clonotype. The chain has TRBV19 and TRBJ1-5; 8 bases agree with TRBD1. Germline V gives CDR1 LNHDA, CDR2 SQIVND (reference sequence). After removal of 0 bases from V and 5 bases from J, the junction contained 3 bases not matched to a gene. This CDR3 region has 15 residues. This chain's CDR3 is CASSIDGQGHQPQHF. CDR3 DNA sequence: TGTGCCAGTAGTATAGACGGACAGGGACATCAGCCCCAGCATTTT.

This clonotype was seen ten or more times. The chain uses TRBV7-9 and TRBJ2-1; D is ambiguous. The CDR3 runs 16 residues. From germline, CDR1 is SEHNR and CDR2 FQNEAQ (reference sequence). The V end was cut by 4 bases, the J end by 1 base, with 14 bases between. This CDR3 reads CASSSRLVGSYNEQFF. For the CDR3, the DNA is TGTGCCAGCAGCTCTAGGCTAGTTGGGTCCTACAATGAGCAGTTCTTC.

J is TRBJ2-2 and V is TRBV7-2; D gene ambiguous. Germline V gives CDR1 SGHTA, CDR2 FQGNSA. This CDR3 has 12 amino acids. V lost 4 bases to trimming and J lost 6 bases, with 6 bases between them. The CDR3: CASSYGAGELFF. The CDR3 DNA is TGTGCCAGCAGCTATGGGGCCGGGGAGCTGTTTTTT.

This clonotype was counted a few times. The J gene is TRBJ1-2, the V gene TRBV29-1; D might be TRBD1 (5 bases). The CDR3 length is 11 residues. Germline CDR1 reads SQVTM; CDR2 reads ANQGSEA. The V end was cut by 6 bases, the J end by 7 bases, with 12 bases between. CDR3 bases: TGCAGCGTCCGGACACTGTCTGGCTACACCTTC. Its protein is CSVRTLSGYTF.

There are a few counts of this clonotype. The V call is TRBV29-1, the J call TRBJ1-1, with 8 bases matching TRBD1. Unmatched junction bases numbered 11, after V lost 6 bases and J lost 5 bases. The CDR3 consists of 14 residues. Germline CDR1 SQVTM, CDR2 ANQGSEA. The CDR3 sequence: CSVNLQGAKTEAFF. The CDR3 DNA sequence: TGCAGCGTCAACTTGCAGGGGGCGAAGACTGAAGCTTTCTTT. Full variable domain (missing parts from reference TRBV29-1 and TRBJ1-1): SAVISQKPSRDICQRGTSLTIQCQVDSQVTMMFWYRQQPGQSLTLIATANQGSEATYESGFVIDKFPISRPNLTFSTLTVSNMSPEDSSIYLCSVNLQGAKTEAFFGQGTRLTVV.